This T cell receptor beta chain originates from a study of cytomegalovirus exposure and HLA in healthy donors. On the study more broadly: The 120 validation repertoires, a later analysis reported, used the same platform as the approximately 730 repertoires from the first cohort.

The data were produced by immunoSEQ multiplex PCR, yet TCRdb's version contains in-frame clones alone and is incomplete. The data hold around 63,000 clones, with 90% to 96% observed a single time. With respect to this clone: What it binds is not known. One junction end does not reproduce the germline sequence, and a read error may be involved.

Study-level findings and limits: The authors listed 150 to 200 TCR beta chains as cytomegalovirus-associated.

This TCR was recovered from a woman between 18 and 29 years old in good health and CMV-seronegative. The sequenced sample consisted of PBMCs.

The CDR3 loop reads CASSVAGGGYNGQFF. The CDR3 nucleotides read TGTGCCAGCAGCGTAGCTGGCGGGGGGTACAATGGGCAGTTCTTC. The chain has TRBV9 and TRBJ2-1; TRBD2 matches at 8 bases. Germline V gene lookup returns CDR1 SGDLS and CDR2 YYNGEE. The CDR3 sequence is 15 residues long.